The source of this TCR beta chain is a study of long-term antiretroviral therapy in people with HIV. V was pared by 0 bases and J by 10 bases, with 4 bases of the junction left unmatched. The CDR3 has 16 residues. Germline V lookup: CDR1 MGHRA, CDR2 YSYEKL. Study results and caveats: ART was followed by higher diversity that remained below transplant donor controls.

Comment on this clone: As yet, its antigen is unknown.

immunoSEQ v3.0 was run at survey level. Produced via immunoSEQ multiplex PCR; TCRdb's table is partial and in-frame only. The table has about 15,000 clones, 80% to 90% seen once. The sample in question was unsorted PBMCs, obtained 0.3 years after starting antiretroviral therapy. The receptor was derived from a man aged 18-30 years with HIV. The chain combines TRBV4-1 with TRBJ1-6, with 12 bases identical to TRBD1. CDR3 nucleotide sequence: TGCGCCAGCAGCCAAGAAACCGGGACAGGGGGCTCACCCCTCCACTTT. Protein product: CASSQETGTGGSPLHF.